The T cell receptor (beta chain) described here comes from a study of CD8 T cells in ankylosing spondylitis. Study-wide results and limits: Disease-associated clones were reportedly significantly overrepresented in matched ankylosing spondylitis synovial fluid. Reactive arthritis synovial fluid and blood previously showed some of these motif variants. One TCR beta motif, made up of fewer than 10 highly homologous variants, appeared characteristic of ankylosing spondylitis blood.

Scientists made TCR beta libraries using quantitative 5'-RACE with molecular barcodes. TCRdb recomputed calls from the 5' RACE reads with MiXCR, one row per CDR3 protein. The sample holds about 390,000 distinct CDR3 sequences, 20% to 25% seen once. The sample holds a few counts of this clonotype. Its matching antigen is unknown. The receptor comes from a male donor with ankylosing spondylitis. Sequencing used blood, either unsorted or a sorted T cell fraction (not recorded which).

Written as DNA, the CDR3 is TGTGCCAGCAGACGCGCGGGCGGAGTGAACACCGGGGAGCTGTTTTTT. This translates into CASRRAGGVNTGELFF. The chain has TRBV6-1 and TRBJ2-2; the D gene is possibly TRBD2 (5 bases). V shed 6 bases and J shed 1 base, with 15 bases lying between them. The V gene's germline CDR1 is MNHNS and CDR2 SASEGT. This CDR3 has 16 residues.